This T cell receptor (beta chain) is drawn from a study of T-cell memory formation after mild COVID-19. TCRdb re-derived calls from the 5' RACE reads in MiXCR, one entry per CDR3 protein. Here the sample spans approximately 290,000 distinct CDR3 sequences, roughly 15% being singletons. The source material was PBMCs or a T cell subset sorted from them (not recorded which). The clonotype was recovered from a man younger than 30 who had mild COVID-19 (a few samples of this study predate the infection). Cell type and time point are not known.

Here the CDR3 reads CASSGRTAYGYTF. CDR3 in DNA: TGTGCCAGCAGCGGCCGGACAGCTTATGGCTACACCTTC. This chain uses TRBV7-9 with TRBJ1-2, with D possibly TRBD1 on 6 matching bases. Germline V gives CDR1 SEHNR, CDR2 FQNEAQ (reference sequence). Trimming pared 5 bases from V and 5 bases from J, leaving 12 bases between. The CDR3 loop spans 13 amino acids.